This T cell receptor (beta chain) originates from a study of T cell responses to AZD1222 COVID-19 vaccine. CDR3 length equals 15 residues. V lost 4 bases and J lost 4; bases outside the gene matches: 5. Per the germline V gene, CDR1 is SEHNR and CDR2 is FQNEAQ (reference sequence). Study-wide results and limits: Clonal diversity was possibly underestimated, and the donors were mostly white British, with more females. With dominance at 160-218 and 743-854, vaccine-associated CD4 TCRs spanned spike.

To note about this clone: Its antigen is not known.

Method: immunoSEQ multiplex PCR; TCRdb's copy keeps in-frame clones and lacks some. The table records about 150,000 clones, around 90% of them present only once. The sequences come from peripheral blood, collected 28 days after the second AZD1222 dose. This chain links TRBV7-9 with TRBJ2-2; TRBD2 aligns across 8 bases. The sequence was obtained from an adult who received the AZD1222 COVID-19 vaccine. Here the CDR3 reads CASSWTGGPTGELFF. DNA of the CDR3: TGTGCCAGCAGCTGGACGGGGGGGCCCACCGGGGAGCTGTTTTTT.